This TCR beta chain was sequenced in a study of technical replicates of blood from a handful of donors. Germline V gene lookup returns CDR1 SGDLS and CDR2 YYNGEE. V dropped 7 bases and J dropped 4; count of bases not matched to a gene: 5. The CDR3 is 14 residues long. Clones were sequenced by immunoSEQ multiplex PCR, and TCRdb holds only the in-frame ones, with some missing. The table includes approximately 70,000 clones, roughly 92% detected once. The V call is TRBV9, the J call TRBJ1-2; 12 positions match TRBD1. Material for sequencing was T cells isolated from PBMCs. This receptor was identified in a human donor in good health. The CDR3 reads CASGGTGGGYGYTF. In nucleotides, the CDR3 is TGTGCCAGCGGGGGGACAGGGGGCGGCTATGGCTACACCTTC.